These 18 T cell receptor beta chains were sequenced from one sample in a study of CXCR3-negative and CXCR3-positive naive CD8 T cells (dated by TCRdb to about 2019). TCRdb names NextSeq 550 as the instrument used. The Human TCR Profiling Kit (MiLaboratory) was used to make UMI-labeled 5' RACE TRB cDNA libraries. The reads, reprocessed by TCRdb, yield one row per CDR3 protein sequence and no DNA. The sample's clone listing holds about 150,000 distinct CDR3 sequences. The biggest ten clones account for 0.45% to 0.6% of the sample. These receptors' targets are unknown. Points the paper makes about the study in general: Compared with CXCR3-negative naive cells, CXCR3-positive naive cells had TRB CDR3s with higher hydrophobicity (lower Kidera factor 4), lower energy, and higher strength and volume indices.

The sequencing input was naive CXCR3+ CD8+ T cells from blood. This sample's cell subset or site label indicates: CD45RO-CCR7+CD27+CD95- naive CD8+ T cells expressing CXCR3 (TNR3+). Receptors were obtained from a human donor in good health. Some clones in this sample may be carry-over from other donors' samples.

This sequence joins TRBV11-1 and TRBJ2-5; TCRdb selects TRBD1, and the lack of DNA leaves this call unchecked. The CDR3 length is 15 residues. CDR1 and CDR2 (germline): SGHAT, FQDESV (reference sequence). The chain's CDR3 is CASSPGAGGTETQYF. The full variable domain, rest sourced from reference TRBV11-1 and TRBJ2-5, is EAEVAQSPRYKITEKSQAVAFWCDPISGHATLYWYRQILGQGPELLVQFQDESVVDDSQLPKDRFSAERLKGVDSTLKIQPAELGDSAMYLCASSPGAGGTETQYFGPGTRLLVL.

The rearrangement uses TRBV6-2 or TRBV6-3 and TRBJ2-3. Germline CDR1 MNHEY, CDR2 SVGEGT. CDR3 size: 15 residues. The CDR3 region is CASSYAANQGDTQYF.

The gene calls are TRBV9 and TRBJ1-1. The length of the CDR3 is 14 residues. From germline, CDR1 is SGDLS and CDR2 YYNGEE. This CDR3 reads CASSGPGGHTEAFF. Full variable domain (remainder filled in from reference TRBV9 and TRBJ1-1): DSGVTQTPKHLITATGQRVTLRCSPRSGDLSVYWYQQSLDQGLQFLIQYYNGEERAKGNILERFSAQQFPDLHSELNLSSLELGDSALYFCASSGPGGHTEAFFGQGTRLTVV.

The chain recombines TRBV6-2 or TRBV6-3 with TRBJ2-1; TCRdb names TRBD1, which stays unverified in the absence of DNA. This CDR3 is 14 amino acids long. Germline CDR1 is MNHEY and CDR2 is SVGEGT. CDR3 amino acids: CASLEGETYNEQFF.

The chain recombines TRBV13 with TRBJ2-7. Per germline, CDR1 PRHDT and CDR2 FYEKMQ (reference sequence). The CDR3 runs 14 residues. CDR3 in amino acids: CASSLSGISYEQYF.

The gene calls are TRBV5-4 and TRBJ2-1; TCRdb picks TRBD1, but there is no DNA to check that call. The CDR3 contains 12 residues. Germline loops: CDR1 SGHNT, CDR2 YYREEE (reference sequence). CDR3 protein: CASSLRPHEQFF.

The chain joins TRBV7-3 to TRBJ2-2; the TCRdb call, TRBD2, lacks DNA for checking. CDR3 size: 13 residues. CDR1 is SGHTA and CDR2 is FQGTGA in the germline V gene. The CDR3 protein is CASSSDSGWELFF.

This rearrangement joins TRBV9 to TRBJ2-3; there is no DNA to check the TCRdb D call of TRBD1. The CDR3 covers 15 residues. The germline V gene has CDR1 SGDLS and CDR2 YYNGEE. The CDR3 loop reads CASSVVGSGLDTQYF.

This chain joins TRBV7-2 and TRBJ2-5; lacking DNA, the TRBD2 call made by TCRdb goes unchecked. Germline CDR1 and CDR2: SGHTA and FQGNSA. This CDR3 contains 18 residues. CDR3 in amino acids: CASSFHGQLAAQQETQYF.

The gene calls are TRBV4-1 and TRBJ2-7; TCRdb's D call, TRBD1, is unchecked because there is no DNA. Germline values: CDR1 MGHRA, CDR2 YSYEKL. The CDR3 is 17 residues long. This CDR3 is CASSQDDWTDPSYEQYF.

This CDR3 is CASSQDGLAPDTQYF. The V gene is TRBV3-1, the J gene TRBJ2-3. This CDR3 contains 15 residues. Germline V lookup: CDR1 LGHDT, CDR2 YNNKEL (reference sequence).

The chain recombines TRBV6-2 or TRBV6-3 with TRBJ2-7. CDR1 is MNHEY, CDR2 SVGEGT, per germline. This CDR3 region has 13 residues. Here the CDR3 reads CASGDTNSYEQYF.

The chain couples TRBV29-1 to TRBJ2-5; the TRBD1 assignment by TCRdb is unverifiable without DNA. Germline V gene sequence: CDR1 SQVTM, CDR2 ANQGSEA. The CDR3 totals 16 residues. This CDR3 reads CSVEKALQGWGETQYF.

This sequence joins TRBV28 and TRBJ1-5; the D call of TRBD1 rests on TCRdb alone, since no DNA is present to check it. The CDR3 consists of 19 residues. Germline CDR1 reads MDHEN; CDR2 reads SYDVKM. CDR3 in amino acids: CASSSTDRDRGYSNQPQHF.

The CDR3 sequence is CASSTYGRLAGGRNEQFF. This rearrangement joins TRBV21-1 to TRBJ2-1; the TCRdb call, TRBD2, lacks DNA for checking. TRBV21-1 is labeled a pseudogene. CDR3 length: 18 residues.

The chain links TRBV9 to TRBJ2-1; TCRdb outputs TRBD2, but without DNA this stays unchecked. The V gene's germline CDR1 is SGDLS and CDR2 YYNGEE. The CDR3 length is 16 residues. The CDR3 reads CASSVGLAGGSNEQFF.

The chain is built from TRBV27 and TRBJ2-5; the TRBD1 assignment by TCRdb is unverifiable without DNA. The length of the CDR3 is 14 residues. Germline V lookup: CDR1 MNHEY, CDR2 SMNVEV (reference sequence). The CDR3: CASRDRGTLETQYF.

CDR3 residues: CASSQTGGKGPQHF. V and J are TRBV6-5 and TRBJ1-5; TCRdb's D call, TRBD1, is unchecked because there is no DNA. CDR1 is MNHEY, CDR2 SVGAGI, per germline. This CDR3 comprises 14 residues.